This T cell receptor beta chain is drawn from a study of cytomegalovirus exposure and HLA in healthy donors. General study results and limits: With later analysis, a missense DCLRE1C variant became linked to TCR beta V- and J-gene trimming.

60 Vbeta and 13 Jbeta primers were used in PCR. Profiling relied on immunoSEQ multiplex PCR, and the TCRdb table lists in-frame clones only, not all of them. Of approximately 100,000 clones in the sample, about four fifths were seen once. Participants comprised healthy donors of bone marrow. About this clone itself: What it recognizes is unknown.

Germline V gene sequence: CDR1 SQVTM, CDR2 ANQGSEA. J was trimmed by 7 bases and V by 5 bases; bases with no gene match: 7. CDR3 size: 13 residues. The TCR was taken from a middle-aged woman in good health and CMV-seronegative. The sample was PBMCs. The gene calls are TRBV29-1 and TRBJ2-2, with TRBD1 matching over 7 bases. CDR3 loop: CSVMTGSGGELFF. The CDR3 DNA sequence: TGCAGCGTTATGACAGGGTCTGGCGGGGAGCTGTTTTTT.